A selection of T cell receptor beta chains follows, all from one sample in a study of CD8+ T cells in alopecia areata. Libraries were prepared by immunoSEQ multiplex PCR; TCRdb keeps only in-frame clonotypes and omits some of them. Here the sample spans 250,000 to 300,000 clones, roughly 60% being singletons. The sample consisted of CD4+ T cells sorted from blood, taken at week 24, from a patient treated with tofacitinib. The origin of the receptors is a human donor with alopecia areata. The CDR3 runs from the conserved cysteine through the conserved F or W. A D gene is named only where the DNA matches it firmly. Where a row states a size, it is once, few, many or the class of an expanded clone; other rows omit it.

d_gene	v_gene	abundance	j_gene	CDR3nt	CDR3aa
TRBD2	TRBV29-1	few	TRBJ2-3	TGCAGCGTTGTCGCTCTAGCGGGGGGGCGCTCAGATACGCAGTATTTT	CSVVALAGGRSDTQYF
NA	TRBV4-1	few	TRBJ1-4	TGCGCCAGCAGCCAAGTCGGGACATCTACTAATGAAAAACTGTTTTTT	CASSQVGTSTNEKLFF
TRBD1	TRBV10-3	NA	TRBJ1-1	TGTGCCATCAGTGAGGCACAGGGGATCGACACTGAAGCTTTCTTT	CAISEAQGIDTEAFF
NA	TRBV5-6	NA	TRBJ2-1	TGTGCCAGCAGCTTGTACAGTCCCTACAATGAGCAGTTCTTC	CASSLYSPYNEQFF
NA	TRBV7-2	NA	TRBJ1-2	TGTGCCAGCAGCTTAGCAACCGGGGCGAGCTATGGCTACACCTTC	CASSLATGASYGYTF
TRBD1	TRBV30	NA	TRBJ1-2	TGTGCCTGGAGTGGGGACAGGGAGGCCTATGGCTACACCTTC	CAWSGDREAYGYTF
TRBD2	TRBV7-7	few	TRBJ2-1	TGTGCTAGCAGCTCCAGACTAGCGGGGTTTAATGAGCAGTTCTTC	CASSSRLAGFNEQFF
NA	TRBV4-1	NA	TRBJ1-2	TGCGCCAGCAGCCTAGCCCAGTCAGGGATTAACAGCTACACCTTC	CASSLAQSGINSYTF
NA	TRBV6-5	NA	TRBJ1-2	TGTGCCAGCAGGGAGCTCTATGGCTACACCTTC	CASRELYGYTF
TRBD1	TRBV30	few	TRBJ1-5	TGTGCCTGGAGCGCCAGGGGGCTGGGGAGCAATCAGCCCCAGCATTTT	CAWSARGLGSNQPQHF
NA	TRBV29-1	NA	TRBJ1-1	TGCAGCGTTGAAGCTAAGGGAGTGAACACTGAAGCTTTCTTT	CSVEAKGVNTEAFF
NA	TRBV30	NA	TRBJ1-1	TGTGCCTGGAGTGGAGGGGTTGGAACTGAAGCTTTCTTT	CAWSGGVGTEAFF
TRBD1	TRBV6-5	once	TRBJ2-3	TGTGCCAGCAGTTATGGACAGGGTTTGGGAACAGATACGCAGTATTTT	CASSYGQGLGTDTQYF
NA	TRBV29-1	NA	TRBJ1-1	TGCAGCGTTGAAAGGTTAATGAACACTGAAGCTTTCTTT	CSVERLMNTEAFF
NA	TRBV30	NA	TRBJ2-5	TGTGCCTGGAGTGTACGGAGTCAAGAGACCCAGTACTTC	CAWSVRSQETQYF
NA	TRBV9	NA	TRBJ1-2	TGTGCCAGCAGCGCCATTGGTGGCTACACCTTC	CASSAIGGYTF
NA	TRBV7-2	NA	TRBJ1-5	TGTGCCATCACAGAATCCGTGGGCAATCAGCCCCAGCATTTT	CAITESVGNQPQHF
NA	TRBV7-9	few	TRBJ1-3	TGTGCCAGCAGTTTCGGAGCCGGGACACTCTCTGGAAACACCATATATTTT	CASSFGAGTLSGNTIYF
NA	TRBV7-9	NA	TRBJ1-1	TGTGCCAGCAGCCTTTCCCCGGTGGGGGACACTGAAGCTTTCTTT	CASSLSPVGDTEAFF
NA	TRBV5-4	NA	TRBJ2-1	TGTGCCAGCAGCTTAAGAGGCGCGTACAATGAGCAGTTCTTC	CASSLRGAYNEQFF
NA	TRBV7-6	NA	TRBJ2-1	TGTGCCAGCAGCTTAGGTGGTCTGTATGAGCAGTTCTTC	CASSLGGLYEQFF
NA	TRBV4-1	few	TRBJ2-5	TGCGCCAGCAGCCAAGTGAGGGAGACCCAGTACTTC	CASSQVRETQYF
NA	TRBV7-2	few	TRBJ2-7	TGTGCCAGCAGCTCAGGGCTCAGCTACGAGCAGTACTTC	CASSSGLSYEQYF
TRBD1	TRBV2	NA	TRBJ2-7	TGTGCCAGCAGCTCCGGACAGGGAATTACCTACGAGCAGTACTTC	CASSSGQGITYEQYF
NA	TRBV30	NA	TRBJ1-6	TGTGCCTGGAGCACAGGGTACAATTCACCCCTCCACTTT	CAWSTGYNSPLHF
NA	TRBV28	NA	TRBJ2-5	TGTGCCAGCAGTTTCCAGTTCCAAGAGACCCAGTACTTC	CASSFQFQETQYF
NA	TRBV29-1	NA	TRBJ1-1	TGCAGCGTTGGAGGGGACTTCACTGAAGCTTTCTTT	CSVGGDFTEAFF
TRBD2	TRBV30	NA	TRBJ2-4	TGTGCCTGGAGTGGTTCCGGGACTAGCAACATTCAGTACTTC	CAWSGSGTSNIQYF
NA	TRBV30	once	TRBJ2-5	TGTGCCTGGACGGGACGCGAGCAAGAGACCCAGTACTTC	CAWTGREQETQYF
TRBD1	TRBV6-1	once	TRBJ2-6	TGTGCCACCAACCAGGGGGCGAATGGGGCCAACGTCCTGACTTTC	CATNQGANGANVLTF
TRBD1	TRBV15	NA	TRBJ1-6	TGTGCCACCAGCAGACGGACCAGGGGGGATTCACCCCTCCACTTT	CATSRRTRGDSPLHF
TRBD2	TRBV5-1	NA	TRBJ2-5	TGCGCCAGCAGCCCCTCGGGGGGGCGGGAGACCCAGTACTTC	CASSPSGGRETQYF
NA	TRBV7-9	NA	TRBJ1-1	TGTGCCAGCAGCCGCCAGGACGGACTGAACACTGAAGCTTTCTTT	CASSRQDGLNTEAFF
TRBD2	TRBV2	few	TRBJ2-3	TGTGCCAGCAGTGTAGCGGGGGAGGCAGATACGCAGTATTTT	CASSVAGEADTQYF
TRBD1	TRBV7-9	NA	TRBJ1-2	TGTGCCAGCAGCTATCCTACAGGGGGTCTCACTAACTATGGCTACACCTTC	CASSYPTGGLTNYGYTF
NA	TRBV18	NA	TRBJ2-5	TGTGCCAGCTCACCAGCGGGGGAGACCCAGTACTTC	CASSPAGETQYF
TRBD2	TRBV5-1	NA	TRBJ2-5	TGCGCCAGCTTCGGCCTTAGGACTAGCGGGGCCCCAGAGACCCAGTACTTC	CASFGLRTSGAPETQYF
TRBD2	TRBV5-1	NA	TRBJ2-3	TGCGCCAGCAGCCGGGGACTAGCGGGGGCTGCAGATACGCAGTATTTT	CASSRGLAGAADTQYF
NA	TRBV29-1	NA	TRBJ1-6	TGCAGCGTTGAAGCGGGGGATAATTCACCCCTCCACTTT	CSVEAGDNSPLHF
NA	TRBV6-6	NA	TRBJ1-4	TGTGCCAGCAGTTACAGGGGTATTAATGAAAAACTGTTTTTT	CASSYRGINEKLFF
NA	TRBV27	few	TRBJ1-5	TGTGCCAGCAGCCCTTTGAGTAGCAATCAGCCCCAGCATTTT	CASSPLSSNQPQHF
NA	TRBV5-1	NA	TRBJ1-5	TGCGCCAGCAGCCCCACCCCCGGGGACCAGCCCCAGCATTTT	CASSPTPGDQPQHF
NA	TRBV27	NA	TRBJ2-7	TGTGCCAGCAGTTTCACCCGGGCGGGGTCCTACGAGCAGTACTTC	CASSFTRAGSYEQYF
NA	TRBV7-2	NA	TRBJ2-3	TGTGCCAGCAGCTTAGTTGTCGGGCGTCCAGATACGCAGTATTTT	CASSLVVGRPDTQYF
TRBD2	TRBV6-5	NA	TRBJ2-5	TGTGCCAGCAGTTACTCCTTAGCGGGGGGCCGGGAGACCCAGTACTTC	CASSYSLAGGRETQYF
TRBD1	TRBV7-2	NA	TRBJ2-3	TGTGCCAGCAGCCTACGACAGGGGACAGATACGCAGTATTTT	CASSLRQGTDTQYF
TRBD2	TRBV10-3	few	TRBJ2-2	TGTGCCATCAGTGTCGACTCTAGCGGGGGGGCCGCTGGGGAGCTGTTTTTT	CAISVDSSGGAAGELFF
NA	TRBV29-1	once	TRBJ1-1	TGCAGCGCTGAAGCTGTTGGGGGGGCTGCTGAAGCTTTCTTT	CSAEAVGGAAEAFF
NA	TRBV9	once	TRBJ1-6	TGTGCCAGCAGCGTGAGCTCCTATAATTCACCCCTCCACTTT	CASSVSSYNSPLHF
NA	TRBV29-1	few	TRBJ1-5	TGCAGCGTTGGGGGAGGTCGCAATCAGCCCCAGCATTTT	CSVGGGRNQPQHF
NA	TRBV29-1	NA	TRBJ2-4	TGCAGCGTTCTTCCTAGGTCACAGTTCTCGGTTAACATTCAGTACTTC	CSVLPRSQFSVNIQYF
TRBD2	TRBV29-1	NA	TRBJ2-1	TGCAGCGTTGACCTACTAGCGGGGGTTCGGAATGAGCAGTTCTTC	CSVDLLAGVRNEQFF
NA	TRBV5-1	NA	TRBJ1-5	TGCGCCAGCAGCTTGGGGCCCAGTCAGCCCCAGCATTTT	CASSLGPSQPQHF
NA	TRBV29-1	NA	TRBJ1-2	TGCAGCGCCTCGGGAGGGGGAGACTATGGCTACACCTTC	CSASGGGDYGYTF